This T cell receptor (beta chain) came from a study of blood T cells in healthy people across ages. Trimming removed 5 bases from V and 9 bases from J; junction bases left unmatched: 6. The length of the CDR3 is 13 residues. The V gene's germline CDR1 is SEHNR and CDR2 FQNEAQ (reference sequence). A few counts support this clonotype. The authors ran a second PCR of about 7 to 11 cycles using a sample-barcoded 5' primer and a J-beta primer mix. TCRdb itself ran the 5' RACE reads through MiXCR, one entry per CDR3 protein. This repertoire shows 650,000 to 800,000 distinct CDR3 sequences, approximately 48% found once; its top ten account for roughly 19%.

This TCR derives from a man aged 55 to 70 in good health. The material sequenced was blood. V and J are TRBV7-9 and TRBJ2-1, with 8 bases identical to TRBD2. The CDR3 reads CASSGLASSEQFF. In DNA form, the CDR3 reads TGTGCCAGCAGCGGACTAGCTAGTAGTGAGCAGTTCTTC.